The present T cell receptor (beta chain) was sequenced within a study of blood T cell repertoires in COVID-19. Study at large: The study drew acute and convalescent COVID-19 samples from the United States, Italy and Spain. PBMCs, B-cell-depleted T cells, or T cells provided the cDNA or gDNA that made up the material.

This clone occurred many times. As originally analysed: Reference gene primers were amplified, and this amplification served to estimate nucleated cell counts. Using immunoSEQ multiplex PCR, the repertoire was profiled, and TCRdb retains in-frame clones only, with some absent. The V and J calls and clone size were taken over from that table, and D and trimming were inferred from the DNA. The sample comprises more than 120,000 clones, over 70% of which are singletons, and approximately 40% rests with the top ten. J was trimmed by 0 bases and V by 4 bases; bases with no gene match: 5. CDR1 is LGHDT and CDR2 is YNNKEL in the germline V gene (reference sequence). CDR3 length: 18 residues.

The V gene is TRBV3-1 (or the pseudogene TRBV3-2), the J gene TRBJ1-6, with 11 bases lining up with TRBD1. Sequencing was performed on peripheral blood. This clonotype was sampled from a man aged 50 to 60 who had recovered from COVID-19. The CDR3 DNA reads as TGTGCCAGCAGCCGGGGACAGGGGGTCGGCTCCTATAATTCACCCCTCCACTTT. This encodes CASSRGQGVGSYNSPLHF.